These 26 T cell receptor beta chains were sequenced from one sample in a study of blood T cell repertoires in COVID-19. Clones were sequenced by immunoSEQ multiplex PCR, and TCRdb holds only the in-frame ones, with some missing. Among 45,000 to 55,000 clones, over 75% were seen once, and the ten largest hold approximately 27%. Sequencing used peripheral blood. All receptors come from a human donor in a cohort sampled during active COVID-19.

CDR3 region: CASSQGAGTGNQPQHF. DNA for the CDR3: TGCGCCAGCAGCCAAGGGGCTGGGACAGGCAATCAGCCCCAGCATTTT. The chain links TRBV4-1 to TRBJ1-5; 7 bases line up with TRBD1. The CDR3 spans 16 residues. V lost 1 base, J lost 2 bases, and 5 bases stayed unmatched. Looked up from germline, CDR1 is MGHRA and CDR2 is YSYEKL.

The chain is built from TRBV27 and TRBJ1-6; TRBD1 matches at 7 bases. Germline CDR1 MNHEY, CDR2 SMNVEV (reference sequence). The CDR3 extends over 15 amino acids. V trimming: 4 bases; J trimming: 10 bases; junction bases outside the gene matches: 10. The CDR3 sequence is CASSSFRGADSPLHF. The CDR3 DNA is TGTGCCAGCAGTTCGTTCAGGGGGGCAGACTCACCCCTCCACTTT.

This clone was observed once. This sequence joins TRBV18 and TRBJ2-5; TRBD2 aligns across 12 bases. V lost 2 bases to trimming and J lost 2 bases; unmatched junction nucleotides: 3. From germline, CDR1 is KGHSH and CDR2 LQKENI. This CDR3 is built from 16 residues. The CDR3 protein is CASSPIGLAGQETQYF. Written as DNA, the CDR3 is TGTGCCAGCTCACCAATAGGACTAGCGGGACAAGAGACCCAGTACTTC.

The CDR3 is CATSDTSGFTDTQYF. CDR3 nucleotides: TGTGCCACCAGTGATACCAGCGGGTTCACAGATACGCAGTATTTT. V gene TRBV24-1 combines with J gene TRBJ2-3; perhaps TRBD2 as D (6 bases). Trimming took off 3 bases at V and 2 bases at J, with 11 bases between the two ends. The CDR3 contains 15 residues. Germline assignment: CDR1 KGHDR and CDR2 SFDVKD.

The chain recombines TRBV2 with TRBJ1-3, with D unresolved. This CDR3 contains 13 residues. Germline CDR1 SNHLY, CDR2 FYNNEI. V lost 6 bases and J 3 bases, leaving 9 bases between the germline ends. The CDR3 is CASSGGLGNTIYF. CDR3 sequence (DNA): TGTGCCAGCAGCGGCGGTCTTGGAAACACCATATATTTT.

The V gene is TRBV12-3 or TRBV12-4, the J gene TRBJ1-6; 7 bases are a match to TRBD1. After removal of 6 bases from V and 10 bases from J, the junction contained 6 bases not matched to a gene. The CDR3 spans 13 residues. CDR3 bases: TGTGCCAGCAGCACAGGGGTGGGATCACCCCTCCACTTT. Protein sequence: CASSTGVGSPLHF.

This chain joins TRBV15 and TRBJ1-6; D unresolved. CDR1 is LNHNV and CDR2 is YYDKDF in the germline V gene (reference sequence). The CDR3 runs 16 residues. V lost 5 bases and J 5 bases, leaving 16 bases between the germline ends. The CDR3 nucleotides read TGTGCCACCAGCCCCAGGTCTTCAGGCAATAATTCACCCCTCCACTTT. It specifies CATSPRSSGNNSPLHF.

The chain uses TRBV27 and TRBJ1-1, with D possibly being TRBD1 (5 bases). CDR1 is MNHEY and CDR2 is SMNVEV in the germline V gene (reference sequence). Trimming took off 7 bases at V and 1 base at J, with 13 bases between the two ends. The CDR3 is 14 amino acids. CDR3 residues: CASTTSTGNTEAFF. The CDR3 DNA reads TGTGCCAGCACAACTTCCACAGGGAACACTGAAGCTTTCTTT.

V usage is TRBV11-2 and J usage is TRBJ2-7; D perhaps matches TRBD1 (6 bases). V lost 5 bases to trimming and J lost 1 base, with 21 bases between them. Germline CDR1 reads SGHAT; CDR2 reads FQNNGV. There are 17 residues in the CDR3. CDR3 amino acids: CASSKTISGTQSYEQYF. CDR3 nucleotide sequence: TGTGCCAGCAGCAAAACAATATCCGGGACACAGTCCTACGAGCAGTACTTC. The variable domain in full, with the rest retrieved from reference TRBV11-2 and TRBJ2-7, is EAGVAQSPRYKIIEKRQSVAFWCNPISGHATLYWYQQILGQGPKLLIQFQNNGVVDDSQLPKDRFSAERLKGVDSTLKIQPAKLEDSAVYLCASSKTISGTQSYEQYFGPGTRLTVT.

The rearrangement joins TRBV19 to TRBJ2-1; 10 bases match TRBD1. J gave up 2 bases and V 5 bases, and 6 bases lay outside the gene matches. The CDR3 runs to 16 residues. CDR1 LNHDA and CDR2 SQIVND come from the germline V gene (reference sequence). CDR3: CASSPGTGAPYNEQFF. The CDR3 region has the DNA TGTGCCAGTAGTCCCGGGACAGGGGCCCCCTACAATGAGCAGTTCTTC.

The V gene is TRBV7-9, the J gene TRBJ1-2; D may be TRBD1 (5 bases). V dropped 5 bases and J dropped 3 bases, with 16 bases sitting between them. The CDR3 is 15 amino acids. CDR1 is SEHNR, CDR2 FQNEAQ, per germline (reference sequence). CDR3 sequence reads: CASSHTGTLYYGYTF. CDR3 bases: TGTGCCAGCAGCCATACCGGGACTCTCTACTATGGCTACACCTTC.

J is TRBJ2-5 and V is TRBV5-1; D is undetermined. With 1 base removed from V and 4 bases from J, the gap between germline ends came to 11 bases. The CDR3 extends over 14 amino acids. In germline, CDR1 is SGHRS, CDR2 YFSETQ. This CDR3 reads CASSLMPEAETQYF. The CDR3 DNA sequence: TGCGCCAGCAGCTTGATGCCTGAGGCAGAGACCCAGTACTTC.

The CDR3 region is CASSSRLAGSQDTQYF. The CDR3, as DNA: TGTGCCAGCAGCTCCCGACTAGCGGGTTCACAAGATACGCAGTATTTT. V usage is TRBV7-2 and J usage is TRBJ2-3, with 10 bases matching TRBD2. Germline V lookup: CDR1 SGHTA, CDR2 FQGNSA. The CDR3 contains 16 residues. Losses at the gene ends were 4 bases for V and 5 bases for J; bases not matched to a gene: 9.

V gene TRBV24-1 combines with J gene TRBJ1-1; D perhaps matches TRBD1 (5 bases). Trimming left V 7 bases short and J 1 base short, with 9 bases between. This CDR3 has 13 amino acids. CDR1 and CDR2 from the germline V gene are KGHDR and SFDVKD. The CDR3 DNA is TGTGCCACCAGCGAGACAGAGAACACTGAAGCTTTCTTT. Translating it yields CATSETENTEAFF.

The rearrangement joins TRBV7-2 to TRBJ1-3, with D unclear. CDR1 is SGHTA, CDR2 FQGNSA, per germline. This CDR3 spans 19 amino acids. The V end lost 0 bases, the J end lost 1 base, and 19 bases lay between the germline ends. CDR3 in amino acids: CASSLASPGRSDSGNTIYF. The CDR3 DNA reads TGTGCCAGCAGCTTAGCGTCTCCGGGGAGAAGTGATTCTGGAAACACCATATATTTT.

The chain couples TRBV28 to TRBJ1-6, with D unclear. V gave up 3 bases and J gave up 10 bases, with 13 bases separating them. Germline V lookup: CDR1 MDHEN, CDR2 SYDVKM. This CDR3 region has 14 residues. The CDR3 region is CASSFQVGPSPLHF. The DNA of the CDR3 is TGTGCCAGCAGTTTTCAGGTGGGCCCCTCACCCCTCCACTTT.

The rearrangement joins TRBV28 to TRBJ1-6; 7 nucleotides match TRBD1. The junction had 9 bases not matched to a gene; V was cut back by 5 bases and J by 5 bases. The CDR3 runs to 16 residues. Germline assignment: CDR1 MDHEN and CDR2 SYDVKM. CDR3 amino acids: CASSLLTGANNSPLHF. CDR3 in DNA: TGTGCCAGCAGTCTGCTAACAGGGGCCAATAATTCACCCCTCCACTTT.

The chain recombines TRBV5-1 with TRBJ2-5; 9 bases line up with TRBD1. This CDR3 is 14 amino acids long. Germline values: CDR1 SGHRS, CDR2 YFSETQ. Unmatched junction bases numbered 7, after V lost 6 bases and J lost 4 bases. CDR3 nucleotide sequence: TGCGCCAGCACTCAGGGACAGGGAATAGAGACCCAGTACTTC. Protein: CASTQGQGIETQYF.

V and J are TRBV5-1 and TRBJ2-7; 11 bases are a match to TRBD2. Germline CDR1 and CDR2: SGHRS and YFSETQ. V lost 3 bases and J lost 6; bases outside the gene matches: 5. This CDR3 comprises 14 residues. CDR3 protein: CASSSTSGEGEQYF. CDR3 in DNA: TGCGCCAGCAGCTCGACTAGCGGGGAAGGCGAGCAGTACTTC. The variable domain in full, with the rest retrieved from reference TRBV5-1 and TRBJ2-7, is KAGVTQTPRYLIKTRGQQVTLSCSPISGHRSVSWYQQTPGQGLQFLFEYFSETQRNKGNFPGRFSGRQFSNSRSEMNVSTLELGDSALYLCASSSTSGEGEQYFGPGTRLTVT.

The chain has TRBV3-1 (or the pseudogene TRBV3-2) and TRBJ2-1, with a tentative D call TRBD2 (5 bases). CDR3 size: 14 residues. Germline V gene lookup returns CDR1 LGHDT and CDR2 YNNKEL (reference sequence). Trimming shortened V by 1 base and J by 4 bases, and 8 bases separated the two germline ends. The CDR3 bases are TGTGCCAGCAGCCAAGTCGGGAAATACAATGAGCAGTTCTTC. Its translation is CASSQVGKYNEQFF.

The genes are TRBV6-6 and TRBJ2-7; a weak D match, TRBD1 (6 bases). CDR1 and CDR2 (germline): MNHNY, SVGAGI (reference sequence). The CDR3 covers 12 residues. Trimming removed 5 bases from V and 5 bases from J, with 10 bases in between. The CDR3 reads CASSQEGDEQYF. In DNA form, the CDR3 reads TGTGCCAGCAGTCAAGAGGGGGACGAGCAGTACTTC.

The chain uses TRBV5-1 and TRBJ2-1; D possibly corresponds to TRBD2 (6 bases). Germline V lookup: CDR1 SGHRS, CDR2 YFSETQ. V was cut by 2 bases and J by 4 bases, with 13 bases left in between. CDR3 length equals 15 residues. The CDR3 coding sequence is TGCGCCAGCAGCTTTTGGCGGGAACCTTACAATGAGCAGTTCTTC. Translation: CASSFWREPYNEQFF. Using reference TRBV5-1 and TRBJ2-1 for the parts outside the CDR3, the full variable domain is KAGVTQTPRYLIKTRGQQVTLSCSPISGHRSVSWYQQTPGQGLQFLFEYFSETQRNKGNFPGRFSGRQFSNSRSEMNVSTLELGDSALYLCASSFWREPYNEQFFGPGTRLTVL.

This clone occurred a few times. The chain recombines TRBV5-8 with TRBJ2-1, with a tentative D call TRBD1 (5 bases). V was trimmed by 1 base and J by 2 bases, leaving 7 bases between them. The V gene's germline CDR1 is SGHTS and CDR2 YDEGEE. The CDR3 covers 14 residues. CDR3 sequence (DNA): TGTGCCAGCAGCTTGCAGGGAACCTACAATGAGCAGTTCTTC. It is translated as CASSLQGTYNEQFF. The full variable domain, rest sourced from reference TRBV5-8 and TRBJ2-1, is EAGVTQSPTHLIKTRGQQATLRCSPISGHTSVYWYQQALGLGLQFLLWYDEGEERNRGNFPPRFSGRQFPNYSSELNVNALELEDSALYLCASSLQGTYNEQFFGPGTRLTVL.

The CDR3 DNA follows: TGCGCCAGCAGTGAGGGTACAGGGTATCGTCAGTACTTC. It is translated as CASSEGTGYRQYF. The chain joins TRBV10-1 to TRBJ2-4; tentative D call: TRBD1 (6 bases). This CDR3 contains 13 residues. CDR1 and CDR2 (germline): WNHNN, SYGVQD (reference sequence). The V end lost 2 bases, the J end lost 12 bases, and 14 bases lay between the germline ends.

CDR3 loop: CASSESWDKETQYF. The DNA for the CDR3 is TGCGCCAGCAGTGAGTCATGGGACAAAGAGACCCAGTACTTC. This rearrangement joins TRBV10-2 to TRBJ2-5; maybe TRBD1 (6 bases). With 0 bases removed from V and 3 bases from J, the gap between germline ends came to 8 bases. The CDR3 loop spans 14 amino acids. Germline V gene lookup returns CDR1 WSHSY and CDR2 SAAADI.

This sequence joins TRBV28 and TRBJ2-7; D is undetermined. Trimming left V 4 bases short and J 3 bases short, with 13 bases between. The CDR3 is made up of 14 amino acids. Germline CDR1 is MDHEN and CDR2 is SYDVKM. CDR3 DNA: TGTGCCAGCAGTTGGCAGGCAACCTACTACGAGCAGTACTTC. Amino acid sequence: CASSWQATYYEQYF.